What follows are 13 T cell receptor beta chains derived from one specimen sequenced in a study of T cells in Graves' hyperthyroidism and ophthalmopathy. There were TCR beta CDR3 regions amplified from RNA transcripts. Primed by the HTBI set, a first-round RT-PCR was run on the TCR CDR3. Via MiXCR, TCRdb re-called the multiplex PCR reads, giving one row per CDR3 protein. The sample lists over 500,000 distinct CDR3 sequences, approximately 16% occurring once. Material for sequencing was blood. These receptors came from a woman aged 25 to 39 with Graves' ophthalmopathy.

This clonotype was counted ten times or more. CDR3 loop: CASKTTFGQGTDTQYF. The CDR3 bases are TGTGCCAGCAAAACTACTTTTGGGCAGGGGACAGATACGCAGTATTTT. The V and J genes are TRBV7-9 and TRBJ2-3; TRBD1 is a possible D gene (6 bases). Trimming pared 7 bases from V and 3 bases from J, leaving 20 bases between. The CDR3 length is 16 residues. CDR1 SEHNR and CDR2 FQNEAQ come from the germline V gene (reference sequence).

Ten or more counts support this clonotype. The genes are TRBV28 and TRBJ1-5; maybe TRBD1 (5 bases). Per the germline V gene, CDR1 is MDHEN and CDR2 is SYDVKM. The CDR3 sequence is 12 residues long. The ends were cut back, 6 bases at V and 7 bases at J, with 10 bases in the middle. DNA for the CDR3: TGTGCCAGCAGCGAAAAGGGGCAGCCCCAGCATTTT. Translation gives CASSEKGQPQHF. Drawing the rest from reference TRBV28 and TRBJ1-5, the complete variable domain is DVKVTQSSRYLVKRTGEKVFLECVQDMDHENMFWYRQDPGLGLRLIYFSYDVKMKEKGDIPEGYSVSREKKERFSLILESASTNQTSMYLCASSEKGQPQHFGDGTRLSIL.

This chain links TRBV28 with TRBJ2-7, with 16 bases lining up with TRBD2. Germline V gene sequence: CDR1 MDHEN, CDR2 SYDVKM. The V segment lost 11 bases and the J segment 4 bases; nucleotides outside the gene matches: 14. This CDR3 contains 17 residues. CDR3 sequence (DNA): TGTGCCGGCGAAACCGGGACTAGCGGGAGGGCCGCGTACGAGCAGTACTTC. Its protein is CAGETGTSGRAAYEQYF.

This chain links TRBV19 with TRBJ1-2; 7 nucleotides align to TRBD1. Germline V gives CDR1 LNHDA, CDR2 SQIVND (reference sequence). J lost 4 bases, V lost 7 bases, and 9 bases had no gene match. The CDR3 covers 14 residues. The CDR3: CASNPGQNIYGYTF. DNA for the CDR3: TGTGCCAGTAACCCGGGACAGAATATCTATGGCTACACCTTC.

At least ten counts were recorded for this clonotype. The chain uses TRBV28 and TRBJ2-7; D may be TRBD1 or TRBD2 (5 bases each). V lost 7 bases and J lost 6, with 16 bases in between. The CDR3 length is 13 residues. Germline V gene sequence: CDR1 MDHEN, CDR2 SYDVKM. The CDR3, as DNA: TGTGCCAGCATGGGGGTTGCCGAGGGCGAGCAGTACTTC. It translates to CASMGVAEGEQYF.

This clonotype was observed a handful of times. This CDR3 reads CASSWAGDNQPQHF. The CDR3 coding sequence is TGTGCCAGCAGTTGGGCAGGGGACAATCAGCCCCAGCATTTT. The rearrangement links TRBV6-2 or TRBV6-3 to TRBJ1-5, with D possibly TRBD1 on 6 matching bases. Germline V gene lookup returns CDR1 MNHEY and CDR2 SVGEGT. The CDR3 has 14 residues. V lost 4 bases and J 3 bases, leaving 10 bases between the germline ends.

The genes are TRBV6-2 or TRBV6-3 and TRBJ2-1; 13 bases line up with TRBD2. The CDR3 extends over 17 amino acids. Looked up from germline, CDR1 is MNHEY and CDR2 is SVGEGT. With 4 bases clipped from V and 2 bases from J, the junction kept 5 bases outside the gene matches. Here the CDR3 DNA reads TGTGCCAGCAGTTCCCGGACTAGCGGGAGAACCTACAATGAGCAGTTCTTC. Translated, it gives CASSSRTSGRTYNEQFF.

A remark on this clonotype: This may stem from a read error, because a much larger clone lies one nucleotide away. The V gene is TRBV28, the J gene TRBJ1-3; D uncertain. This CDR3 spans 17 amino acids. From germline, CDR1 is MDHEN and CDR2 SYDVKM. Trimming left V 7 bases short and J 0 bases short, with 19 bases between. CDR3 amino acids: CASTRRPTRASGNTIYF. The CDR3 nucleotides read TGTGCCAGCACCCGTCGCCCGACCAGAGCCTCTGGAAACACCATATATTTT. Full variable domain (remainder filled in from reference TRBV28 and TRBJ1-3): DVKVTQSSRYLVKRTGEKVFLECVQDMDHENMFWYRQDPGLGLRLIYFSYDVKMKEKGDIPEGYSVSREKKERFSLILESASTNQTSMYLCASTRRPTRASGNTIYFGEGSWLTVV.

The chain employs TRBV18 and TRBJ1-1; D remains unclear. The germline CDR1 and CDR2 sequences are KGHSH and LQKENI. The CDR3 has 15 residues. V was trimmed by 0 bases and J by 4 bases, leaving 12 bases between them. The chain's CDR3 is CASSPPEVGGTEAFF. CDR3 nucleotides: TGTGCCAGCTCACCACCGGAGGTCGGCGGCACTGAAGCTTTCTTT.

This clonotype was seen many times. The gene calls are TRBV5-4 and TRBJ1-1; no definite D call. Germline V gives CDR1 SGHNT, CDR2 YYREEE (reference sequence). V was cut by 4 bases and J by 1 base, with 11 bases left in between. The CDR3 runs to 14 residues. DNA of the CDR3: TGTGCCAGCAGCCCCCCCTTGGCGAACACTGAAGCTTTCTTT. It codes for CASSPPLANTEAFF.

The chain carries TRBV6-2 or TRBV6-3 and TRBJ1-2; no clear D gene. CDR1 MNHEY and CDR2 SVGEGT come from the germline V gene. This CDR3 comprises 13 residues. Between the trimmed V and J ends, which lost 4 bases and 3 bases, there was a span of 9 bases. CDR3 protein: CASSSVLDYGYTF. DNA for the CDR3: TGTGCCAGCAGTTCCGTCCTAGACTATGGCTACACCTTC.

This clonotype showed up many times. This sequence joins TRBV5-1 and TRBJ2-7; the match to TRBD1 covers 10 bases. In germline, CDR1 is SGHRS, CDR2 YFSETQ. This CDR3 comprises 13 residues. Germline trimming cut 0 bases from V and 9 bases from J; bases unmatched to any gene: 3. This CDR3 is CASSLGGQGRQYF. Written as DNA, the CDR3 is TGCGCCAGCAGCTTGGGGGGACAGGGGAGGCAGTACTTC.

This clonotype was seen a handful of times. It may be a read error: a sequence one base away is much more abundant. V gene TRBV3-1 combines with J gene TRBJ1-5, with a weak D call TRBD1 (5 bases). Trimming cost V 0 bases and J 6 bases, with 15 bases left between them. The CDR3 runs to 16 residues. Germline V lookup: CDR1 LGHDT, CDR2 YNNKEL (reference sequence). The CDR3 DNA follows: TGTGCCAGCAGCCAAGATTCGGGCAGGGTCCCTCAGCCCCAGCATTTT. Its translation is CASSQDSGRVPQPQHF.